A selection of T cell receptor beta chains follows, all from one sample in a study of shared clonotypes between healthy human individuals. Here immunoSEQ multiplex PCR was the method, and the copy in TCRdb shows in-frame clones only, minus some. The table includes about 2.2 million clones, roughly 95% detected once. Material for sequencing was naive CD8+ T cells from PBMCs. These receptors all stem from a man younger than 35 in good health. Some clones in this sample may be carry-over from other donors' samples. Each CDR3 is given with its conserved first and last residue. For some rows the clone size is stated as once, few or many, or as a class when expanded; others skip it.

v_call | clone_size | cdr3_aa
TRBV15 | - | CATSGRTGGAFF
TRBV27 | - | CASRVTGHWELFF
TRBV9 | - | CASSEGGSNYGYTF
TRBV4-1 | - | CASSQGPGTAATNEKLFF
TRBV27 | - | CASSSSTGMNTEAFF
TRBV7-3 | - | CASSAGTGNYNEQFF
TRBV30 | - | CASSRLNTEAFF
TRBV29-1 | - | CSVEDLQDNYEQYF
TRBV13 | - | CASSLGVRSGATGNTIYF
TRBV5-4 | once | CASSSLPPDSRGVEQYF
TRBV4-1 | - | CASSQEPDRTTYGYTF
TRBV6-5 | - | CAAGGLLGETQYF
TRBV7-2 | - | CASSSPGTQYF
TRBV6-5 | - | CASSLAGGDETQYF